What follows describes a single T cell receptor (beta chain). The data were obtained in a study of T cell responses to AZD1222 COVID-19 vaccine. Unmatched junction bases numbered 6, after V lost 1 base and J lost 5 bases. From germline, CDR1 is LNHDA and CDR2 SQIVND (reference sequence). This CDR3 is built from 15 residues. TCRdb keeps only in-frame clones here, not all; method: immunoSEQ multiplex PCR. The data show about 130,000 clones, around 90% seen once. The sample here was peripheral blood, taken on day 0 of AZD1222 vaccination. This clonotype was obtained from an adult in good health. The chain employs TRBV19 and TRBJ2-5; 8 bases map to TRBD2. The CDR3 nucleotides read TGTGCCAGTAGTATAGGACTAGCGATTCGGGAGACCCAGTACTTC. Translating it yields CASSIGLAIRETQYF.